Listed here is a single T cell receptor (beta chain). The sample comes from a study of blood T cell repertoires in COVID-19. Study background: Acute and convalescent COVID-19 specimens originated in the United States, Italy and Spain.

Germline V gene data show CDR1 as GTSNPN and CDR2 as SVGIG (reference sequence). With 4 bases removed from V and 3 bases from J, the gap between germline ends came to 9 bases. The CDR3 has 12 residues. Original handling: Estimates of nucleated cell counts were drawn from the amplification of reference gene primers. Some clones are missing from TCRdb's copy, which holds only in-frame ones; the method was immunoSEQ multiplex PCR. Clonal size and the V and J genes are those of that table, whereas D and trimming came from the DNA. The sample has around 81,000 clones, approximately 80% seen once. Specimen: peripheral blood. This sequence originates from a human donor in a cohort sampled during active COVID-19. The genes are TRBV30 and TRBJ2-5; no reliable D call. The CDR3 DNA sequence: TGTGCCTGGATGGCCGAAGAAGAGACCCAGTACTTC. Translated, it gives CAWMAEEETQYF.